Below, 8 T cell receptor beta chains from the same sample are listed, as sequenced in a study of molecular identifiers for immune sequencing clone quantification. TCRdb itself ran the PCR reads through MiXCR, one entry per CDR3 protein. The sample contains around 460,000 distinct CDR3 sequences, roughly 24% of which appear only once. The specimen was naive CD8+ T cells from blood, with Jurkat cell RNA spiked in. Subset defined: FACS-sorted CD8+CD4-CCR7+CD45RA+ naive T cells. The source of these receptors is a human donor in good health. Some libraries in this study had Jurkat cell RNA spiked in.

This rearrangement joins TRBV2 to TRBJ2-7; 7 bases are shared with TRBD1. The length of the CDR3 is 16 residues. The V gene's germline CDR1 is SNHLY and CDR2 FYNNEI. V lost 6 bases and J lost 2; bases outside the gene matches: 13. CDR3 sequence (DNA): TGTGCCAGCAGGCGAGACAAGGGACAGCTCCCCTACGAGCAGTACTTC. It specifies CASRRDKGQLPYEQYF. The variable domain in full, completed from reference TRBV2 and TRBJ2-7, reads EPEVTQTPSHQVTQMGQEVILRCVPISNHLYFYWYRQILGQKVEFLVSFYNNEISEKSEIFDDQFSVERPDGSNFTLKIRSTKLEDSAMYFCASRRDKGQLPYEQYFGPGTRLTVT.

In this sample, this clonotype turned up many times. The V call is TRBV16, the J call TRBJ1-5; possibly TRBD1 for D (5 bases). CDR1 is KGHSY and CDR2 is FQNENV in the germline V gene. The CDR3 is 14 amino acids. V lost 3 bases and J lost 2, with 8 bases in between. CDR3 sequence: CASSHGGGNQPQHF. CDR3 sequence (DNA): TGTGCCAGCAGCCATGGGGGTGGCAATCAGCCCCAGCATTTT. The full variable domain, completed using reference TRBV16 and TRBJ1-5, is GEEVAQTPKHLVRGEGQKAKLYCAPIKGHSYVFWYQQVLKNEFKFLISFQNENVFDETGMPKERFSAKCLPNSPCSLEIQATKLEDSAVYFCASSHGGGNQPQHFGDGTRLSIL.

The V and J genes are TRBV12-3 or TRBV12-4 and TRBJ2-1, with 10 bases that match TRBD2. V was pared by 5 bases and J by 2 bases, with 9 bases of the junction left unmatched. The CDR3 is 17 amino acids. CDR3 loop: CASSPPSGRMTYNEQFF. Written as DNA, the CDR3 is TGTGCCAGCAGTCCCCCTAGCGGGAGAATGACCTACAATGAGCAGTTCTTC.

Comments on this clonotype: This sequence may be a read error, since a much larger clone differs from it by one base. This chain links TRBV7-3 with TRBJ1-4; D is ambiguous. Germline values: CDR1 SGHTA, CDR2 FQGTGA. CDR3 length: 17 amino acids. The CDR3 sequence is CASSLGDHGRINEKLLF. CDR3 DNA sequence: TGTGCCAGCAGCTTAGGTGATCACGGACGGATTAATGAAAAACTGTTATTT.

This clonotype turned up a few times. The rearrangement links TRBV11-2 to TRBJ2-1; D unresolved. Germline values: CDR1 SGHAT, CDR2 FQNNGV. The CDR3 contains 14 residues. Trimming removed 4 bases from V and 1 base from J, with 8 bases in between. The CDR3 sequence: CASSSLFSYNEQFF. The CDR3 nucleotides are TGTGCCAGCAGCTCCTTATTTTCCTACAATGAGCAGTTCTTC.

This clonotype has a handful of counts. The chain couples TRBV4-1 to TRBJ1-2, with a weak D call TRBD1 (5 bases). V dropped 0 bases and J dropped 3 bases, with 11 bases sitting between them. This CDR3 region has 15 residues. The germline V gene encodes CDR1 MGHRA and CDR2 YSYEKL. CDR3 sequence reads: CASSQDRGGDYGYTF. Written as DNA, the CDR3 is TGCGCCAGCAGCCAAGACCGGGGCGGGGACTATGGCTACACCTTC.

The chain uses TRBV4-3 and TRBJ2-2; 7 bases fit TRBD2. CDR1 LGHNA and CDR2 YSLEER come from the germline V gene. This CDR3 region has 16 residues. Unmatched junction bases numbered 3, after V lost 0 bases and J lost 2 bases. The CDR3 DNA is TGCGCCAGCAGCCAAGATCCAGCGGGAAACACCGGGGAGCTGTTTTTT. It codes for CASSQDPAGNTGELFF.

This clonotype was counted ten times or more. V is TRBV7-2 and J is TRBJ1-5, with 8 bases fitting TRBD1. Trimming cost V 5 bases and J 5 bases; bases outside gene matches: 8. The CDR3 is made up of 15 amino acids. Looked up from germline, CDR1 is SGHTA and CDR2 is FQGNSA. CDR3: CASSVKDREYQPQHF. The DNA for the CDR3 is TGTGCCAGCAGCGTGAAGGACAGGGAGTATCAGCCCCAGCATTTT.